This T cell receptor (beta chain) was recorded in a study of T cell responses to AZD1222 COVID-19 vaccine. This clone is a singleton in its sample. Deletions cut 3 bases from V and 0 bases from J, with 16 bases between. Germline CDR1 is LGHDT and CDR2 is YNNKEL (reference sequence). The CDR3 runs 17 residues. Profiled with immunoSEQ multiplex PCR; TCRdb holds only in-frame clones, not every one. The sample has about 140,000 clones, roughly nine tenths seen once. The V gene is TRBV3-1 (or the pseudogene TRBV3-2), the J gene TRBJ2-3, with D perhaps TRBD2 (5 bases). The sequence was collected from an adult who received the AZD1222 COVID-19 vaccine. The sequencing here drew on peripheral blood, taken 28 days after the second AZD1222 dose. CDR3 in amino acids: CASSHERRGSSTDTQYF. In nucleotides, the CDR3 is TGTGCCAGCAGCCACGAGCGGAGAGGGTCTAGCACAGATACGCAGTATTTT.